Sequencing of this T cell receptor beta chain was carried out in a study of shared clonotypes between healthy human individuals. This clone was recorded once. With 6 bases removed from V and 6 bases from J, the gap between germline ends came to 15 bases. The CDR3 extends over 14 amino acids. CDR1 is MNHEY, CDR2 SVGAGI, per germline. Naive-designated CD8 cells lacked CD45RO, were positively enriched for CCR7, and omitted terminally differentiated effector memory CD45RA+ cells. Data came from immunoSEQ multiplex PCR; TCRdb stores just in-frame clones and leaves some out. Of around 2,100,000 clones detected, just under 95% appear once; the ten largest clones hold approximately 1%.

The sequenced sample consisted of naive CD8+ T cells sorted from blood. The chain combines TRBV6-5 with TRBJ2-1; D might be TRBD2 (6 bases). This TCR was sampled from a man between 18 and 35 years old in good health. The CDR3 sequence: CASSPLGGVNEQFF. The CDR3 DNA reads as TGTGCCAGCAGCCCCTTGGGCGGGGTCAATGAGCAGTTCTTC.